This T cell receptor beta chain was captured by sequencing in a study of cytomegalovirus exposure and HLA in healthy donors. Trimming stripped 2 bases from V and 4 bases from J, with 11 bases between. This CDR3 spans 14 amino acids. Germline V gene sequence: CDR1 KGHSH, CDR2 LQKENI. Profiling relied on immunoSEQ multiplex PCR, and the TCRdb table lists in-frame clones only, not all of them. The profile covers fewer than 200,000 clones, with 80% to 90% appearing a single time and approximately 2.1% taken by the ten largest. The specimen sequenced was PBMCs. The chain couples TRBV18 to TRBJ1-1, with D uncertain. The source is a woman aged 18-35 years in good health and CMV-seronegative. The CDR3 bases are TGTGCCAGCTCACCAGCGGGATCCGGCACTGAAGCTTTCTTT. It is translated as CASSPAGSGTEAFF.